The present T cell receptor beta chain was sequenced within a study of OX40 agonist ivuxolimab in advanced cancers. V was shortened by 2 bases and J by 0 bases, with 9 bases between the two germline ends. The CDR3 runs 15 residues. Germline CDR1 SGHDT, CDR2 YYEEEE. TCRdb's copy holds only in-frame clones and misses some; the assay was immunoSEQ multiplex PCR. This table has around 94,000 clones, 80% to 95% appearing once. The sequenced sample was CD4+ or CD8+ T cells sorted from blood, obtained in a trial of the OX40 agonist ivuxolimab. The clonotype was recovered from an adult with an advanced solid tumor such as melanoma, head and neck, liver or kidney cancer. V and J are TRBV5-6 and TRBJ1-5, with a weak D call TRBD1 (5 bases). The CDR3, as DNA: TGTGCCAGCAGCTTTACAGGATATAGCAATCAGCCCCAGCATTTT. Translation gives CASSFTGYSNQPQHF.